This TCR beta chain originates from a study of CD8+ T cells in alopecia areata. In the study overall: Treated patients received oral tofacitinib, 5 to 10 mg twice daily.

cDNA prepared by RNA extraction and subsequent reverse transcription served as the template for sequencing. Some clones are missing from TCRdb's copy, which holds only in-frame ones; the method was immunoSEQ multiplex PCR. The sample contains about 210,000 clones, less than 65% of which appear only once. CDR1 and CDR2 from the germline V gene are LGHNA and YSLEER. With V trimmed by 1 base and J by 2 bases, 6 bases remained unmatched. This CDR3 contains 16 residues. For this clone: What it recognizes is unknown.

Treatment described: oral pan-JAK inhibitor, 5-10 mg twice daily. General study points: Within the top 100, expanded CD8+ clones significantly decreased with tofacitinib, as did scalp clonality.

V usage is TRBV4-3 and J usage is TRBJ2-3, with TRBD2 matching 7 bases. This clonotype was obtained from a human donor with alopecia areata. Material: CD4+ T cells sorted from blood, obtained at week 4, from a patient treated with tofacitinib. CDR3 nucleotide sequence: TGCGCCAGCAGCCAAGGGAGCGGGGTTTACACAGATACGCAGTATTTT. Translation gives CASSQGSGVYTDTQYF.